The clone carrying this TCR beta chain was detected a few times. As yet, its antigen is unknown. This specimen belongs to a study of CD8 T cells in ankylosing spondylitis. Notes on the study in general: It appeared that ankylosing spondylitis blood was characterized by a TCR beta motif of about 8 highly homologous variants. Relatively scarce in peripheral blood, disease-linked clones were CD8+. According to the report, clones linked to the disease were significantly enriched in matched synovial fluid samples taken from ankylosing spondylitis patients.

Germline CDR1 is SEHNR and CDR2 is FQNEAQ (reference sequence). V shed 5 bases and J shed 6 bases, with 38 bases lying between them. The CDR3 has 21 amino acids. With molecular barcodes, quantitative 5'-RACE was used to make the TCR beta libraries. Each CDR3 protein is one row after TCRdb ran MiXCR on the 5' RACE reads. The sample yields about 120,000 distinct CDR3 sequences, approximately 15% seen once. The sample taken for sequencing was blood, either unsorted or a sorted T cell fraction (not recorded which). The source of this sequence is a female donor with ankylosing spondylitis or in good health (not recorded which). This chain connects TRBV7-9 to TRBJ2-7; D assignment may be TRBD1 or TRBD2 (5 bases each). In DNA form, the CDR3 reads TGTGCCAGCAGCCCGCAACCTGTCCTGGGACCTATTCTCTCCCCCCTGGTCGAGCAGTACTTC. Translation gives CASSPQPVLGPILSPLVEQYF. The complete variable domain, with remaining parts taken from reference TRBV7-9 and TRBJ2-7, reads DTGVSQNPRHKITKRGQNVTFRCDPISEHNRLYWYRQTLGQGPEFLTYFQNEAQLEKSRLLSDRFSAERPKGSFSTLEIQRTEQGDSAMYLCASSPQPVLGPILSPLVEQYFGPGTRLTVT.